A selection of T cell receptor beta chains follows, all from one sample in a study of blood T cell repertoires in COVID-19. Produced via immunoSEQ multiplex PCR; TCRdb's table is partial and in-frame only. The sample has about 140,000 clones, approximately 84% seen once. The sequenced sample consisted of PBMCs or T cells enriched from blood (not recorded which). The receptor set was obtained from a woman between 50 and 59 years old with acute COVID-19. CDR3s include the opening cysteine and the closing phenylalanine or tryptophan. The D gene is left open where the match is weak. Clone size is shown for a subset of rows, as once, few, many or a class of expanded clone.

V gene	J gene	D gene	clone size	CDR3 DNA	CDR3 protein
TRBV4-3	TRBJ2-2	TRBD2	-	TGCGCCAGCAGCCTAGGACTAGCGGGTGTTGGCGGCGGGGAGCTGTTTTTT	CASSLGLAGVGGGELFF
TRBV18	TRBJ1-1	-	-	TGTGCCAGCTCCTTCGTGGGGGGAGAGGACACTGAAGCTTTCTTT	CASSFVGGEDTEAFF
TRBV7-2	TRBJ1-2	TRBD1	-	TGTGCCAGCAGCTTCGGACAGGGTCAGGGCTACACCTTC	CASSFGQGQGYTF
TRBV2	TRBJ2-2	TRBD2	-	TGTGCCAGCAGTCTCGCGGGAGTGGGGTCCGGGGAGCTGTTTTTT	CASSLAGVGSGELFF
TRBV6-5	TRBJ1-5	-	-	TGTGCCAGCAGTTTCGTGGTGGGGGGGGCGCAGCATTTT	CASSFVVGGAQHF
TRBV19	TRBJ2-7	-	-	TGTGCCAGTAGTACAGGGGGAGCGGGCCAGGGAGAGCAGTACTTC	CASSTGGAGQGEQYF
TRBV29-1	TRBJ1-1	-	few	TGCAGCGTGCGGACTGACTTGAACACTGAAGCTTTCTTT	CSVRTDLNTEAFF
TRBV12-3/TRBV12-4	TRBJ1-1	-	-	TGTGCCAGCGTAGAACAGGCGGTTCCTGAAGCTTTCTTT	CASVEQAVPEAFF
TRBV7-9	TRBJ2-3	TRBD2	many	TGTGCCAGCACCCTTATTGGGACTAGCGGAAGAGATACGCAGTATTTT	CASTLIGTSGRDTQYF
TRBV19	TRBJ1-3	-	-	TGTGCCAGTAGTGGATCAGGACAGATCTCTGGAAACACCATATATTTT	CASSGSGQISGNTIYF
TRBV7-9	TRBJ1-1	-	-	TGTGCCAGCAGCATCAGGGGACTGAACACTGAAGCTTTCTTT	CASSIRGLNTEAFF
TRBV5-6	TRBJ2-7	TRBD1	-	TGTGCCAGCAGTTTCGAGGACAGGCTCGAGCAGTACTTC	CASSFEDRLEQYF
TRBV18	TRBJ1-1	-	-	TGTGCCAGCTCACCACGTCAGCGGTCCTTCACGGGGGCTGAAGCTTTCTTT	CASSPRQRSFTGAEAFF
TRBV20-1	TRBJ2-7	-	-	TGCAGTGCTGAGTTGATCGAGCAGTACTTC	CSAELIEQYF
TRBV6-6	TRBJ2-7	TRBD2	-	TGTGCCAGCAATACCGGACTAGCTCATGCCTACGAGCAGTACTTC	CASNTGLAHAYEQYF
TRBV19	TRBJ2-3	-	-	TGTGCCAGTAGTATAGACGTGGGAGGAGGGGATACGCAGTATTTT	CASSIDVGGGDTQYF
TRBV4-3	TRBJ2-3	-	-	TGCGCCAGCAGCCAAGTGGCAGACACAGATACGCAGTATTTT	CASSQVADTDTQYF
TRBV7-9	TRBJ1-1	TRBD1	-	TGTGCCAGCAGACGCCTCAGACAGGGAGCCACTGAAGCTTTCTTT	CASRRLRQGATEAFF
TRBV27	TRBJ1-1	TRBD1	-	TGTGCCAGCAGACAGGACAGGGTGAACACTGAAGCTTTCTTT	CASRQDRVNTEAFF
TRBV19	TRBJ2-6	TRBD1	-	TGTGCCAGTAGCCCCAGAACAGGGGCTGGGGCCAACGTCCTGACTTTC	CASSPRTGAGANVLTF